This TCR beta chain was sequenced for a study of PD-L1 blockade in urothelial cancer. Turning to the study itself: Male patients with bladder-origin urothelial cancer numbered about nine tenths of the roughly 29. Blood analysis occurred 3 weeks (second dose) and 6 weeks after treatment start. Chemotherapy regimens numbering 0 to 3 had been given to patients.

The time point was: peripheral blood 6 weeks after treatment start. This clone showed up just a few times. V shed 8 bases, J shed 4 bases, and the junction held 11 bases outside the gene matches. Looked up from germline, CDR1 is SGHAT and CDR2 is FQNNGV. This CDR3 spans 15 amino acids. Data came from immunoSEQ multiplex PCR; TCRdb stores just in-frame clones and leaves some out. The table records around 40,000 clones, about 85% of them present only once. V gene TRBV11-2 combines with J gene TRBJ2-5, with 9 bases fitting TRBD2. The clonotype was recovered from a man aged 70-80 years with urothelial cancer. Material: PBMCs, obtained around atezolizumab (anti-PD-L1) treatment. The chain's CDR3 is CASLRAGGRGETQYF. The CDR3 coding sequence is TGTGCCAGCCTCCGGGCGGGAGGGCGCGGAGAGACCCAGTACTTC.